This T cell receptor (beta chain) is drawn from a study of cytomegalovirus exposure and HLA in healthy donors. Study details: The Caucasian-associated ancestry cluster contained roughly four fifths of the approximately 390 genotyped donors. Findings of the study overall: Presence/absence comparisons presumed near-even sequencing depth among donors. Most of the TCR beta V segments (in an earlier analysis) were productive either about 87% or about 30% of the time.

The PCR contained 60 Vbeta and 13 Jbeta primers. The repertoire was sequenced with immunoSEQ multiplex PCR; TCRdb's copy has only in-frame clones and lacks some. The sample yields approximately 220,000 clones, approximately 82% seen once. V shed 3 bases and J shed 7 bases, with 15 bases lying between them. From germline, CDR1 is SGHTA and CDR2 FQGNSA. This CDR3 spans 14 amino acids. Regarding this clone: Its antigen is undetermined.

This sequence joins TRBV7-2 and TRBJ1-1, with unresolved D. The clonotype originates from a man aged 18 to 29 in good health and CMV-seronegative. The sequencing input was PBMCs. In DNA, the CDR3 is TGTGCCAGCAGCTTTTTTTATGGCGGGAATGAAGCTTTCTTT. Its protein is CASSFFYGGNEAFF. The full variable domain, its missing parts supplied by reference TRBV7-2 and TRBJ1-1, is GAGVSQSPSNKVTEKGKDVELRCDPISGHTALYWYRQSLGQGLEFLIYFQGNSAPDKSGLPSDRFSAERTGGSVSTLTIQRTQQEDSAVYLCASSFFYGGNEAFFGQGTRLTVV.